This T cell receptor (beta chain) emerged from a study of naive and memory T cell subsets. The study's findings and limits: A clonotype means one alpha or beta sequence, not an alpha/beta pair.

CDR3 length equals 12 residues. From germline, CDR1 is MNHEY and CDR2 SVGEGT. V was shortened by 6 bases and J by 6 bases, with 9 bases between the two germline ends. This clonotype was seen more than once but under ten times. Its specificity is not known. An equimolar mix of two oligonucleotides served as the beta constant-region primer for TRBC1 and TRBC2. TCRdb used MiXCR to reprocess the UMI-ligation and nested PCR reads, holding one entry per CDR3 protein. The sample holds about 21,000 distinct CDR3 sequences; roughly 9.6% are singletons and the top ten take 15% to 20%. CMV status came from CD4+ IFNgamma after overnight CMV lysate stimulation. Four subsets defined by CD45RA and CD27 were sorted after CD3, CD4, CD8 and live/dead staining.

This TCR was sampled from a human donor in good health. The chain recombines TRBV6-2 or TRBV6-3 with TRBJ2-1; D perhaps matches TRBD1 (6 bases). The sequencing input was central memory CD8+ T cells from blood. In nucleotides, the CDR3 is TGTGCCAGCAGAGCGGACAGCAATGAGCAGTTCTTC. Its protein product is CASRADSNEQFF.